Listed here is a single T cell receptor (beta chain). The data originate from a study of blood T cell repertoires in COVID-19. Study details: In each case, the material was cDNA or gDNA derived from T cells, B-cell-depleted T cells, or PBMCs.

Trimming stripped 0 bases from V and 2 bases from J, with 10 bases between. Germline V gives CDR1 MNHEY, CDR2 SMNVEV (reference sequence). CDR3 length: 15 residues. The authors' processing: Counts of nucleated cells, estimated from reference gene primer amplification, were obtained. Generated by immunoSEQ multiplex PCR, the TCRdb table keeps only in-frame clones and is missing some. That table gives V, J and clone size, and the DNA gave D and trimming. Among under 200,000 clones listed, around 74% were seen once. The gene calls are TRBV27 and TRBJ1-1, with TRBD1 as a possible D gene (5 bases). The source is a man between 65 and 80 years old with acute or convalescent COVID-19. The specimen was peripheral blood. In nucleotides, the CDR3 is TGTGCCAGCAGTTTATCGTCGGGGGGAAACACTGAAGCTTTCTTT. It encodes CASSLSSGGNTEAFF.